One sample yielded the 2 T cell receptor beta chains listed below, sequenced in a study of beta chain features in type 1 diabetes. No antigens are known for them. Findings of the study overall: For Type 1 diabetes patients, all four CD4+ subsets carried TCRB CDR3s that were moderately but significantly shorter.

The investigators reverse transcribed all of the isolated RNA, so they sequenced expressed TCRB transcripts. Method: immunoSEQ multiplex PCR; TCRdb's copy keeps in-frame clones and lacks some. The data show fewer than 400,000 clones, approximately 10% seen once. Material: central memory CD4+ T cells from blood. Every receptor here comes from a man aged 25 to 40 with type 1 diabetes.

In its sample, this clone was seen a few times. For the CDR3, the DNA is TGTGCCAGCAGCGCGAGGACGGCCTCCTACGAGCAGTACTTC. Its protein is CASSARTASYEQYF. The chain joins TRBV7-9 to TRBJ2-7, with D unclear. The CDR3 sequence is 14 residues long. From germline, CDR1 is SEHNR and CDR2 FQNEAQ (reference sequence). Trimming shortened V by 5 bases and J by 0 bases, and 11 bases separated the two germline ends.

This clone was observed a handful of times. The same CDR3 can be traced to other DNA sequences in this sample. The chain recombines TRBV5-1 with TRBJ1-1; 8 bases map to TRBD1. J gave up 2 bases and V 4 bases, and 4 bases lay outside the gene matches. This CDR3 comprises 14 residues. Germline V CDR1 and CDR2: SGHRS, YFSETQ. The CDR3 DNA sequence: TGCGCCAGCAGCCTGCAGGGGGCCAACACTGAAGCTTTCTTT. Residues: CASSLQGANTEAFF.